This entry concerns a single TCR beta chain. In germline, CDR1 is MNHEY, CDR2 SVGEGT. Trimming shortened V by 2 bases and J by 8 bases, and 12 bases separated the two germline ends. The length of the CDR3 is 13 residues. This sample stems from a study of blood T cell repertoires in COVID-19. Looking at the study overall: Acute and convalescent COVID-19 samples came from the United States, Italy and Spain. PBMCs, B-cell-depleted T cells, or T cells provided the cDNA or gDNA that made up the material.

Under the authors' procedure: Estimation of nucleated cell counts was performed using reference gene primer amplification. Assay used: immunoSEQ multiplex PCR; TCRdb lists only in-frame clones, some missing. The V and J calls and clone size come from that table; D and trimming were worked out from the DNA. The sample yields approximately 140,000 clones, around nine tenths seen once. This rearrangement joins TRBV6-2 or TRBV6-3 to TRBJ1-2, with D tentatively TRBD1 (5 bases). The TCR sequence derives from a woman aged 40 to 49 with acute or convalescent COVID-19. Material for sequencing was peripheral blood. The CDR3, as DNA: TGTGCCAGCAGTTACGCCCAGGGATTCGGCTACACCTTC. Encoded protein: CASSYAQGFGYTF.